The T cell receptor beta chain under discussion was sequenced for a study of breast tumors, draining lymph nodes, adjacent tissues. Study-wide findings and caveats: Tumor TCR diversity was below lymph nodes but above nontumor tissue.

As for this clonotype: Antigen specificity is unknown. A much larger clone differs by one base, so this may be a read error.

From germline, CDR1 is DFQATT and CDR2 SNEGSKA (reference sequence). This CDR3 spans 15 amino acids. From the multiplex PCR reads, TCRdb called clonotypes with MiXCR, one entry per CDR3 protein. The sample carries some 130,000 distinct CDR3 sequences, 15% to 20% recorded once. The lymph nodes were axillary draining lymph nodes from breast cancer patients. Material: axillary lymph node tissue. The V gene is TRBV20-1, the J gene TRBJ2-3, with 14 bases matching TRBD2. This sequence was found in a female donor with breast cancer. Some clones in this sample may be carry-over from other donors' samples. The DNA for the CDR3 is TGCGGTGCTACTAAGGGACTAGCGGGGGTGGGTACGCAGTATTTT. Translated: CGATKGLAGVGTQYF.